The 15 T cell receptor beta chains below come from one sample, sequenced in a study (dated by TCRdb to about 2015). The library was obtained by 5' RACE. Instrument used: Illumina MiSeq. The public reads were run again by TCRdb, first through fastp at Q25 and then through MiXCR, and only productive beta chains were kept. CDR3 protein duplicates are merged, each entry listing the most common genes and DNA. In this sample the table shows approximately 40,000 distinct CDR3 sequences, about 29% of which occur a single time. Roughly 4.1% of the sample is in the top ten clones. Specimen: tumor-infiltrating memory CD4+ T cells sorted from the breast tumor. Sample cell subset or site, as interpreted from the label and publication: memory CD4+ T cells, CD4+CD45RO+CD25-. Source of these receptors: a female donor with breast cancer.

A few counts support this clonotype. The rearrangement uses TRBV5-1 and TRBJ1-5; D remains unclear. The V end lost 2 bases, the J end lost 1 base, and 10 bases lay between the germline ends. CDR3 size: 15 residues. In germline, CDR1 is SGHRS, CDR2 YFSETQ. The CDR3 spells CASSFDGESNQPQHF. CDR3 sequence (DNA): TGCGCCAGCAGCTTTGACGGGGAGAGCAATCAGCCCCAGCATTTT. The full variable domain, its missing parts supplied by reference TRBV5-1 and TRBJ1-5, is KAGVTQTPRYLIKTRGQQVTLSCSPISGHRSVSWYQQTPGQGLQFLFEYFSETQRNKGNFPGRFSGRQFSNSRSEMNVSTLELGDSALYLCASSFDGESNQPQHFGDGTRLSIL.

V and J are TRBV2 and TRBJ2-2, with 8 bases aligning to TRBD1. The CDR3 is 16 residues long. V shed 4 bases, J shed 2 bases, and the junction held 6 bases outside the gene matches. Germline V gives CDR1 SNHLY, CDR2 FYNNEI. The CDR3 sequence is CASSVAGGKNTGELFF. CDR3 in DNA: TGTGCCAGCAGTGTGGCAGGGGGCAAAAACACCGGGGAGCTGTTTTTT.

The chain joins TRBV28 to TRBJ1-1; 7 nucleotides agree with TRBD1. V gave up 6 bases and J gave up 7 bases; unmatched junction bases: 17. CDR3 length: 16 amino acids. Per germline, CDR1 MDHEN and CDR2 SYDVKM. The CDR3 DNA sequence: TGTGCCAGCAGCACCTCGGATGCAGGGGGATATGGTGAAGCTTTCTTT. Protein: CASSTSDAGGYGEAFF.

This clonotype was found a few times. This sequence joins TRBV20-1 and TRBJ2-1; possibly TRBD1 for D (5 bases). This CDR3 is 15 amino acids long. Germline values: CDR1 DFQATT, CDR2 SNEGSKA (reference sequence). V gave up 6 bases and J gave up 6 bases, with 21 bases separating them. CDR3 protein: CSAPEGDSYINEQFF. The CDR3 coding sequence is TGCAGTGCGCCGGAAGGGGATTCCTACATCAATGAGCAGTTCTTC.

This clonotype was detected only a few times. The chain employs TRBV24-1 and TRBJ2-5; 7 bases are a match to TRBD1. The CDR3 runs to 13 residues. Germline CDR1 and CDR2: KGHDR and SFDVKD. V was clipped by 7 bases and J by 0 bases; unmatched bases: 1. CDR3 in DNA: TGTGCCACCAGGGACAGGAACCAAGAGACCCAGTACTTC. Protein: CATRDRNQETQYF.

The chain recombines TRBV7-3 with TRBJ2-3, with D perhaps assigned TRBD1 or TRBD2 (6 bases each). Trimming cost V 2 bases and J 6 bases, with 15 bases left between them. Germline CDR1 SGHTA, CDR2 FQGTGA. This CDR3 has 15 residues. The CDR3 here is CASSLQTGATDTQYF. The CDR3 DNA follows: TGTGCCAGCAGCTTACAGACGGGGGCCACCGATACGCAGTATTTT.

This clonotype showed up many times. The chain recombines TRBV7-3 with TRBJ1-3; no clear D. The ends were cut back, 7 bases at V and 3 bases at J, with 4 bases in the middle. CDR3 length: 11 residues. The germline V gene has CDR1 SGHTA and CDR2 FQGTGA. Written as DNA, the CDR3 is TGTGCCAGCACCCTTGGAAACACCATATATTTT. Its protein is CASTLGNTIYF.

This chain links TRBV5-1 with TRBJ2-3; 7 nucleotides match TRBD2. Trimming took 1 base from V and 3 from J; bases not matched to a gene: 11. This CDR3 has 17 residues. CDR1 is SGHRS and CDR2 is YFSETQ in the germline V gene. The CDR3 region has the DNA TGCGCCAGCAGCTTGCAGCCGGCGGGAGTTGGAACAGATACGCAGTATTTT. Translation gives CASSLQPAGVGTDTQYF.

This clonotype turned up a few times. The chain links TRBV5-1 to TRBJ2-3, with 10 bases matching TRBD2. CDR3 length: 17 amino acids. Germline assignment: CDR1 SGHRS and CDR2 YFSETQ. V dropped 0 bases and J dropped 4; count of bases not matched to a gene: 8. The CDR3 region has the DNA TGCGCCAGCAGCTTGGAAGGGCTAGCGGGAGAAGCAGATACGCAGTATTTT. It encodes CASSLEGLAGEADTQYF.

This clonotype was seen ten or more times. The chain links TRBV6-1 to TRBJ2-5, with TRBD1 as a possible D gene (5 bases). From germline, CDR1 is MNHNS and CDR2 SASEGT. V was clipped by 4 bases and J by 0 bases, with 9 bases between them. The length of the CDR3 is 14 residues. CDR3 sequence: CASSGTSNQETQYF. Written as DNA, the CDR3 is TGTGCCAGCAGTGGGACATCGAACCAAGAGACCCAGTACTTC.

The chain joins TRBV5-1 to TRBJ1-2, with D perhaps matching TRBD1 (6 bases). V lost 4 bases and J lost 1, with 14 bases in between. The length of the CDR3 is 15 residues. From germline, CDR1 is SGHRS and CDR2 YFSETQ. The CDR3 here is CASSVTGGNNYGYTF. In nucleotides, the CDR3 is TGCGCCAGCAGCGTGACAGGCGGGAATAACTATGGCTACACCTTC.

This CDR3 reads CASSSQGAAYGYTF. The CDR3 nucleotides are TGTGCCAGCAGCTCACAGGGGGCTGCCTATGGCTACACCTTC. The chain has TRBV28 and TRBJ1-2; 9 bases map to TRBD1. The V gene end was trimmed by 6 bases and the J gene end by 4 bases; junction bases not matched to a gene: 6. Germline V gives CDR1 MDHEN, CDR2 SYDVKM. This CDR3 region has 14 residues.

The chain links TRBV10-3 to TRBJ2-7; TRBD1 might be the D (6 bases). V lost 6 bases, J lost 4 bases, and 16 bases lay in between. In germline, CDR1 is ENHRY, CDR2 SYGVKD. The CDR3 is made up of 14 amino acids. The CDR3 loop is CAIRDRDKRYEQYF. Here the CDR3 DNA reads TGTGCCATCAGGGACCGGGACAAACGATACGAGCAGTACTTC.

V and J are TRBV9 and TRBJ2-7; the D gene is possibly TRBD2 (6 bases). Germline CDR1 and CDR2: SGDLS and YYNGEE. The CDR3 contains 14 residues. With 0 bases removed from V and 5 bases from J, the gap between germline ends came to 12 bases. The CDR3 protein is CASSVVGGEDEQYF. Written as DNA, the CDR3 is TGTGCCAGCAGCGTAGTAGGAGGGGAGGACGAGCAGTACTTC.

This clonotype occurred a few times. The V call is TRBV12-3 or TRBV12-4, the J call TRBJ2-2; TRBD2 matches at 7 bases. With V trimmed by 5 bases and J by 2 bases, 5 bases remained unmatched. The CDR3 totals 15 residues. The CDR3 DNA reads TGTGCCAGCAGTCTCTCGGGGGGAAACACCGGGGAGCTGTTTTTT. Protein sequence: CASSLSGGNTGELFF.